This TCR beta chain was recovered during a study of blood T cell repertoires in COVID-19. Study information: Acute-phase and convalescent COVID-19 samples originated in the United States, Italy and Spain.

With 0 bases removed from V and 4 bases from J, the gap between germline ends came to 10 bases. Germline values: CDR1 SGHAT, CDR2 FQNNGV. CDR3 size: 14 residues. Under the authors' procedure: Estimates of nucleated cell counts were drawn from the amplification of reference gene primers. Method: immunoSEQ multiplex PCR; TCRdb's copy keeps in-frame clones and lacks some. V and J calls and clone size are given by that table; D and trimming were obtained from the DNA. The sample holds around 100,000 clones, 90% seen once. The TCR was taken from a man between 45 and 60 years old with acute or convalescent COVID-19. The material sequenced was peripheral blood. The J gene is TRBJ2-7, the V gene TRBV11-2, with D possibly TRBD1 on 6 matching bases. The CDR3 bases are TGTGCCAGCAGCTTAGAGGGGGCGGGTTACGAGCAGTACTTC. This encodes CASSLEGAGYEQYF.